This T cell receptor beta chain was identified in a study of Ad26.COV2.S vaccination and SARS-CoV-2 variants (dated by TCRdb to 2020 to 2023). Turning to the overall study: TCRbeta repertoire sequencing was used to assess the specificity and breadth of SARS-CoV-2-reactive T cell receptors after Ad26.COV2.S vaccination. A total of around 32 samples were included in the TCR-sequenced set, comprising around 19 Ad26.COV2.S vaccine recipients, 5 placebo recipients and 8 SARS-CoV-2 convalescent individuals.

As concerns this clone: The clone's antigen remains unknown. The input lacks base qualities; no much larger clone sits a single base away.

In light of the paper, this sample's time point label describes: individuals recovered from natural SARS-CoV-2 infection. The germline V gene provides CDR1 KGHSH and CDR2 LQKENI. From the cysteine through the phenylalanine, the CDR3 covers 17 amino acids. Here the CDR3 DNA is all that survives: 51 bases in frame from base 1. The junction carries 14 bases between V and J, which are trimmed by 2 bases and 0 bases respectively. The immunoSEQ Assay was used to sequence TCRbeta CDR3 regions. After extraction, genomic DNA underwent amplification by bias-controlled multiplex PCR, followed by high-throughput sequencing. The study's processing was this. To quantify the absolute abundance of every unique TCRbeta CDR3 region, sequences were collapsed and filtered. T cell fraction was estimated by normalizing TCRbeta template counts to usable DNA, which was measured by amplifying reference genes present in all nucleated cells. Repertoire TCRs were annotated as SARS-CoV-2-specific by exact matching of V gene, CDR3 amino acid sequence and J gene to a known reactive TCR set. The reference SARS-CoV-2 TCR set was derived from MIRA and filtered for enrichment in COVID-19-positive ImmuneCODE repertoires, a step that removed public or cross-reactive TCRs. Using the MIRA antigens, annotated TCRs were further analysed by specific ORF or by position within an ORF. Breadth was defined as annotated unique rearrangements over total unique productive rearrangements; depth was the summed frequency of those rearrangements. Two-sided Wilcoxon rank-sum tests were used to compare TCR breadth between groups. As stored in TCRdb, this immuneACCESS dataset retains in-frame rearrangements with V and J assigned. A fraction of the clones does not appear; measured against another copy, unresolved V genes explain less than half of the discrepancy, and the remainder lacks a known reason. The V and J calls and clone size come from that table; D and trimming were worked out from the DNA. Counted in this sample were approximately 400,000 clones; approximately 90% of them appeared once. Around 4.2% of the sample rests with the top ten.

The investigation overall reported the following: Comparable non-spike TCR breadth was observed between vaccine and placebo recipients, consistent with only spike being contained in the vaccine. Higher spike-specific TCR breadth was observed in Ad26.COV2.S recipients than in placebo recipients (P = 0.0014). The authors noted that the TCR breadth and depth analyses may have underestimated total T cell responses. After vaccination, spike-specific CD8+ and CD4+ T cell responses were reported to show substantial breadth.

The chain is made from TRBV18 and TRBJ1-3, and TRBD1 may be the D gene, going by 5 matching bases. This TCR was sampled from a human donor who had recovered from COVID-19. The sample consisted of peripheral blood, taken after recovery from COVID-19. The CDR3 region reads CASSPFDSLYSGNTIYF. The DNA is TGTGCCAGCTCACCATTCGACAGCCTCTACTCTGGAAACACCATATATTTT.